The clone carrying this T cell receptor (beta chain) was observed at least ten times. Antigen: not known. A lack of ophthalmopathy progression within 18 months defined stable Graves' hyperthyroidism. Patients were aged 18 to 65, had disease duration under 2 months, and had newly diagnosed hyperthyroidism. For the diagnoses, clinical symptoms, serum thyroxine and TRAb, thyroid ultrasound and orbital computed tomography were used. Amplification of TCR beta CDR3 regions was performed using RNA transcripts as template. In the first-round RT-PCR of the TCR CDR3, the HTBI primer set was used. TCRdb re-analysed the multiplex PCR reads in MiXCR, keeping a single row per CDR3 protein. This sample has a few hundred thousand distinct CDR3 sequences, with around 14% found just once. The sample belongs to a study of T cells in Graves' hyperthyroidism and ophthalmopathy. Whole-study findings and limits: The model predicted ophthalmopathy a median around seven months before onset.

This CDR3 is 15 amino acids long. CDR1 and CDR2 (germline): SGHAT, FQNNGV. With 2 bases removed from V and 5 bases from J, the gap between germline ends came to 15 bases. This receptor was taken from a woman aged 30 to 39 with Graves' hyperthyroidism. The chain recombines TRBV11-2 with TRBJ2-5; possible D gene TRBD2, 6 bases. The sequenced sample consisted of blood. The CDR3 is CASSLPPMGGETQYF. CDR3 in DNA: TGTGCCAGCAGCTTACCCCCAATGGGAGGCGAGACCCAGTACTTC.